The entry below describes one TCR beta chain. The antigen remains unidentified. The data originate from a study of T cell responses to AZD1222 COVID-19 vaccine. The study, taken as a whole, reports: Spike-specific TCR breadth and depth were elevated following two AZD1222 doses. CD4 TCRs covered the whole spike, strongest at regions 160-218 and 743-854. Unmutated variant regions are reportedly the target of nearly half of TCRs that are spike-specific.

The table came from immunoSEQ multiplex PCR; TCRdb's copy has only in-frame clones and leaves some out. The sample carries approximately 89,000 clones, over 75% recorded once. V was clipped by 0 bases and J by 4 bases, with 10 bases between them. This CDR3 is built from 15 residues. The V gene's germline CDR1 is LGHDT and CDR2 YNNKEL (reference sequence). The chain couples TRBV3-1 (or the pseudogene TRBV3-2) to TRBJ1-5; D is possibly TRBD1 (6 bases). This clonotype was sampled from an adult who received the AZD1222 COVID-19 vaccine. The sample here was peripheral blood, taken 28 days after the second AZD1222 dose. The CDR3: CASSQDGQWNQPQHF. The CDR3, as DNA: TGTGCCAGCAGCCAAGATGGACAGTGGAATCAGCCCCAGCATTTT.